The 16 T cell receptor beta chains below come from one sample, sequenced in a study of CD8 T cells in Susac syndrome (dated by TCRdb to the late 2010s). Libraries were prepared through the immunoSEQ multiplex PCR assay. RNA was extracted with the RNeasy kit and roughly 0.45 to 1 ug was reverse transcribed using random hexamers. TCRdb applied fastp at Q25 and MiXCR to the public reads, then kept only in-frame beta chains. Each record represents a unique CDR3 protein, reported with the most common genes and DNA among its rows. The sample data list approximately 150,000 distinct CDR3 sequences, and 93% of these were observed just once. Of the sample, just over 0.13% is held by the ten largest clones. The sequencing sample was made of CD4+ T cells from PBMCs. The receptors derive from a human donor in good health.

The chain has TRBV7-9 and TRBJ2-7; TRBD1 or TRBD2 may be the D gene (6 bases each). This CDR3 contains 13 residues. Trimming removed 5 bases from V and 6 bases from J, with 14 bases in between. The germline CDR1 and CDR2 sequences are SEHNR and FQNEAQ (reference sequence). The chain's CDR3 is CASSQRGDFEQYF. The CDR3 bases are TGTGCCAGCAGCCAGAGGGGGGACTTCGAGCAGTACTTC.

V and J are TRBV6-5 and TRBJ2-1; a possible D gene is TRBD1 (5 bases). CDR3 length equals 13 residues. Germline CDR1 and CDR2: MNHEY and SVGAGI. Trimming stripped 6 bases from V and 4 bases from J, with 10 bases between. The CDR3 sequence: CASRSDTYNEQFF. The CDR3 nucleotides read TGTGCCAGCAGGTCGGACACATACAATGAGCAGTTCTTC.

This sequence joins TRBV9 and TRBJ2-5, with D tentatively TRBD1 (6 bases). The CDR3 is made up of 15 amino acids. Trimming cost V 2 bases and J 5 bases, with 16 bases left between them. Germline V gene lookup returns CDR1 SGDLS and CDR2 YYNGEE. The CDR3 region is CASSVYQGLGETQYF. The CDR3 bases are TGTGCCAGCAGCGTGTACCAGGGGCTCGGGGAGACCCAGTACTTC.

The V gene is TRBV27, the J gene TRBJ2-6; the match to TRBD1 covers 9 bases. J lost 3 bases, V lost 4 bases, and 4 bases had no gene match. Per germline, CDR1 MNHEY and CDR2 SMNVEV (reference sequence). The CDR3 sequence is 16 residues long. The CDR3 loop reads CASSSWTGVGANVLTF. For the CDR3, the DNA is TGTGCCAGCAGTTCGTGGACAGGGGTTGGGGCCAACGTCCTGACTTTC. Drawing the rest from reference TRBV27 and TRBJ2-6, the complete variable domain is EAQVTQNPRYLITVTGKKLTVTCSQNMNHEYMSWYRQDPGLGLRQIYYSMNVEVTDKGDVPEGYKVSRKEKRNFPLILESPSPNQTSLYFCASSSWTGVGANVLTFGAGSRLTVL.

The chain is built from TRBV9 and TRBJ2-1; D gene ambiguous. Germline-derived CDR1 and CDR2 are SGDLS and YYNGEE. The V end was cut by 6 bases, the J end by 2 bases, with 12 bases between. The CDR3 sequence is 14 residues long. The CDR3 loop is CASTPFLTYNEQFF. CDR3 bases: TGTGCCAGCACCCCTTTCCTGACCTACAATGAGCAGTTCTTC. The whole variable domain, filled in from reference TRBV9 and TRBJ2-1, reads DSGVTQTPKHLITATGQRVTLRCSPRSGDLSVYWYQQSLDQGLQFLIQYYNGEERAKGNILERFSAQQFPDLHSELNLSSLELGDSALYFCASTPFLTYNEQFFGPGTRLTVL.

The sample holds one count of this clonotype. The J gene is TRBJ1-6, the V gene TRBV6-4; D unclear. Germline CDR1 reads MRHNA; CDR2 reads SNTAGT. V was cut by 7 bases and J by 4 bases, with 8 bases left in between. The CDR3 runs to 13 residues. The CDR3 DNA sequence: TGTGCCAGCATCCGAGGTTATAATTCACCCCTCCACTTT. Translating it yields CASIRGYNSPLHF.

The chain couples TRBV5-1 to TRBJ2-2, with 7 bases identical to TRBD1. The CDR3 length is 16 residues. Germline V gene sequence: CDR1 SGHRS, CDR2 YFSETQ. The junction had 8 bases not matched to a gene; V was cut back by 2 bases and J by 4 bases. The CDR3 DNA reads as TGCGCCAGCAGCTTAGCCAGGGGGATGTCCACCGGGGAGCTGTTTTTT. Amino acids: CASSLARGMSTGELFF.

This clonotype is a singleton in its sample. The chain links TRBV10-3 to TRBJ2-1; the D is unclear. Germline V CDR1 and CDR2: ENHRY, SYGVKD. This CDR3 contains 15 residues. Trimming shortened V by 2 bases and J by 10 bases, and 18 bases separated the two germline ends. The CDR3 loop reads CAISEQKGILGEQFF. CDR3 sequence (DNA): TGTGCCATCAGTGAGCAGAAAGGGATTTTAGGAGAGCAGTTCTTC.

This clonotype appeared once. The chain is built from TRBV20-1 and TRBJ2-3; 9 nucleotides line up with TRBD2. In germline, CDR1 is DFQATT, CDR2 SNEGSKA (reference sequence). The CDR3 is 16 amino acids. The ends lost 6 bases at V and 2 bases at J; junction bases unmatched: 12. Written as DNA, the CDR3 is TGCAGTGCCAAGCACTTCTCTAGCGGGGCCACAGATACGCAGTATTTT. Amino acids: CSAKHFSSGATDTQYF.

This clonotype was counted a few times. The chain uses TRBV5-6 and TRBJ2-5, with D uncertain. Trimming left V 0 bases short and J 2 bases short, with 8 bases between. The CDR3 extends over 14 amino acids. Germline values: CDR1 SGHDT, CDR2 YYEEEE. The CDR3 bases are TGTGCCAGCAGCTTGGAGGTAGGGCAAGAGACCCAGTACTTC. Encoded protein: CASSLEVGQETQYF.

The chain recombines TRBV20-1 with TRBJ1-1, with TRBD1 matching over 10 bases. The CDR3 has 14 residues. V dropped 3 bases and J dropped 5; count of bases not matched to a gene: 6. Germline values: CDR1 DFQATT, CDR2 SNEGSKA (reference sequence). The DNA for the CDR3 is TGCAGTGCTAGTGCGGGACAGGGGAGAACTGAAGCTTTCTTT. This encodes CSASAGQGRTEAFF.

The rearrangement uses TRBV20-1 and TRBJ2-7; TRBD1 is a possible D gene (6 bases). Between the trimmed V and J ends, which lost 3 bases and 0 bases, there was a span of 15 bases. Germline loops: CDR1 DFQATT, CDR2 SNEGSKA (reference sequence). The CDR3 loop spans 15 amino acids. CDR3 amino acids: CSARLGAASSYEQYF. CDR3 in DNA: TGCAGTGCTAGGCTGGGGGCAGCAAGCTCCTACGAGCAGTACTTC.

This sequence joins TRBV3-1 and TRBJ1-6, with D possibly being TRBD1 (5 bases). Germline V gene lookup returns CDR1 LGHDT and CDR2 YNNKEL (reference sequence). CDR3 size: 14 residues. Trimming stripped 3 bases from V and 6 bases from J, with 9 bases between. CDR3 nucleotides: TGTGCCAGCAGCCAGGGACGGATTAATTCACCCCTCCACTTT. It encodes CASSQGRINSPLHF. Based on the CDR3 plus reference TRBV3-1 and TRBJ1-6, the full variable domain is DTAVSQTPKYLVTQMGNDKSIKCEQNLGHDTMYWYKQDSKKFLKIMFSYNNKELIINETVPNRFSPKSPDKAHLNLHINSLELGDSAVYFCASSQGRINSPLHFGNGTRLTVT.

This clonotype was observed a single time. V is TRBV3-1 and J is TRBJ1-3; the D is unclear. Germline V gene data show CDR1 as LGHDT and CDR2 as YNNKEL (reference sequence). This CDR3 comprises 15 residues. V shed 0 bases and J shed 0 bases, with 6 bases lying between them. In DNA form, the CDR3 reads TGTGCCAGCAGCCAAGATGGGTTCTCTGGAAACACCATATATTTT. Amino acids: CASSQDGFSGNTIYF.

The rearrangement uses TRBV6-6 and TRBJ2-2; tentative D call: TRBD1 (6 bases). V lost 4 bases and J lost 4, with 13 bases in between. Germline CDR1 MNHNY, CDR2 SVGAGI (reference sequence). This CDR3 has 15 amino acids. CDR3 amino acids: CASSFGQGSTGELFF. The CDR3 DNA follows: TGTGCCAGCAGTTTTGGGCAGGGGTCCACCGGGGAGCTGTTTTTT.

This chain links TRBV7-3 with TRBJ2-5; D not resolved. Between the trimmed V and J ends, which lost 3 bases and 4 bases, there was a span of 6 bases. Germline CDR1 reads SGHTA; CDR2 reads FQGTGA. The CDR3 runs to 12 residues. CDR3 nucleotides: TGTGCCAGCAGCTTCTTAGGAGAGACCCAGTACTTC. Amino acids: CASSFLGETQYF.